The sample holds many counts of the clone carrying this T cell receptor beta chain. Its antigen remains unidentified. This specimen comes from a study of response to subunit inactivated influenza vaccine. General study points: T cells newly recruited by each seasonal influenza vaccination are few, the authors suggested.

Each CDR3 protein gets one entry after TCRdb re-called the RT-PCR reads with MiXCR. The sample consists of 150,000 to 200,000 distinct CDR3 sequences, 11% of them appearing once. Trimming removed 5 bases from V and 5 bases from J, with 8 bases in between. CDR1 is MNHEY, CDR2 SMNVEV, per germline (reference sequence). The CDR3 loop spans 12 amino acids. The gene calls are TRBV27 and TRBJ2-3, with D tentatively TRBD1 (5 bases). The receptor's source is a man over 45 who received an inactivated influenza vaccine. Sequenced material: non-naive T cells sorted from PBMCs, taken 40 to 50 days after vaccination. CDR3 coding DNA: TGTGCCAGCAGTCAGGGTGGAGATACGCAGTATTTT. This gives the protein CASSQGGDTQYF.